One sample yielded the 12 T cell receptor beta chains listed below, sequenced in a study of neoadjuvant anti-PD-1 for oral cavity cancer. The data were produced by immunoSEQ multiplex PCR, yet TCRdb's version contains in-frame clones alone and is incomplete. The table records about 14,000 clones, just over 70% of them present only once. This specimen consisted of PBMCs, obtained before nivolumab (anti-PD-1) treatment. Receptors were obtained from a person aged 35-79 years with oral cavity squamous cell carcinoma.

This chain links TRBV25-1 with TRBJ2-3; the D is unclear. V was trimmed by 2 bases and J by 0 bases, leaving 9 bases between them. CDR3 length: 15 amino acids. The germline gives CDR1 MGHDK, CDR2 SYGVNS. CDR3 DNA sequence: TGTGCCAGCAGTGAAGGAAGGCCTAGCACAGATACGCAGTATTTT. Translating it yields CASSEGRPSTDTQYF. The complete variable domain, with remaining parts taken from reference TRBV25-1 and TRBJ2-3, reads EADIYQTPRYLVIGTGKKITLECSQTMGHDKMYWYQQDPGMELHLIHYSYGVNSTEKGDLSSESTVSRIRTEHFPLTLESARPSHTSQYLCASSEGRPSTDTQYFGPGTRLTVL.

The gene calls are TRBV10-1 and TRBJ2-1; 7 bases align to TRBD2. There are 15 residues in the CDR3. V shed 0 bases, J shed 7 bases, and the junction held 6 bases outside the gene matches. CDR1 and CDR2 from the germline V gene are WNHNN and SYGVQD (reference sequence). CDR3 protein: CASSESGGSGNEQFF. The DNA of the CDR3 is TGCGCCAGCAGTGAGTCCGGCGGGAGTGGTAATGAGCAGTTCTTC.

The chain carries TRBV7-9 and TRBJ1-2; D perhaps matches TRBD1 (6 bases). The V and J ends lost 5 bases and 6 bases respectively, with 16 bases between them. The germline gives CDR1 SEHNR, CDR2 FQNEAQ (reference sequence). The CDR3 is made up of 14 amino acids. For the CDR3, the DNA is TGTGCCAGCAGCCAAGCAGGACAGCTGGATGGCTACACCTTC. Encoded protein: CASSQAGQLDGYTF.

Only a few counts were recorded for this clone. CDR3 sequence reads: CAISESMGQGSGYTF. CDR3 coding DNA: TGTGCCATCAGTGAGTCGATGGGACAGGGGTCTGGCTACACCTTC. The rearrangement links TRBV10-3 to TRBJ1-2; 10 nucleotides agree with TRBD1. V gave up 0 bases and J gave up 7 bases; unmatched junction bases: 5. Germline V gene data show CDR1 as ENHRY and CDR2 as SYGVKD. This CDR3 region has 15 residues.

The chain uses TRBV7-9 and TRBJ1-2; possibly TRBD1 for D (6 bases). There are 16 residues in the CDR3. CDR1 and CDR2 (germline): SEHNR, FQNEAQ (reference sequence). The V gene lost 4 bases and the J gene lost 8 bases, with 23 bases spanning the gap. CDR3 nucleotides: TGTGCCAGCAGCTCCGCGGGGGCTATTCGCGTGAAGGGCTACACCTTC. This sequence encodes CASSSAGAIRVKGYTF.

The chain is built from TRBV7-2 and TRBJ1-3; a weak D match, TRBD1 (5 bases). Germline CDR1 SGHTA, CDR2 FQGNSA. This CDR3 contains 15 residues. V was shortened by 0 bases and J by 6 bases, with 12 bases between the two germline ends. CDR3 region: CASSLAGTDKNTIYF. In DNA, the CDR3 is TGTGCCAGCAGCTTAGCGGGGACGGATAAAAACACCATATATTTT.

This chain connects TRBV9 to TRBJ2-7, with D perhaps matching TRBD2 (6 bases). Germline CDR1 is SGDLS and CDR2 is YYNGEE. The CDR3 runs 15 residues. The V gene lost 0 bases and the J gene lost 2 bases, with 12 bases spanning the gap. The DNA for the CDR3 is TGTGCCAGCAGCGTAGGGGGACTGGGGACCTACGAGCAGTACTTC. This codes for CASSVGGLGTYEQYF.

The gene calls are TRBV11-3 and TRBJ2-3, with D perhaps matching TRBD2 (6 bases). Germline CDR1 is SGHNT and CDR2 is YENEEA. The CDR3 runs 16 residues. Trimming pared 5 bases from V and 1 base from J, leaving 16 bases between. The chain's CDR3 is CASSVKGTSRTDTQYF. DNA for the CDR3: TGTGCCAGCAGCGTAAAAGGGACTTCCCGCACAGATACGCAGTATTTT.

The V gene is TRBV5-6, the J gene TRBJ2-7; no clear D gene. The CDR3 runs 15 residues. From germline, CDR1 is SGHDT and CDR2 YYEEEE. V lost 8 bases and J lost 2, with 20 bases in between. CDR3 in DNA: TGTGCCAGTCTACAAGCACGGCGAATTGCCTACGAGCAGTACTTC. Protein product: CASLQARRIAYEQYF.

V is TRBV10-3 and J is TRBJ2-1; the match to TRBD1 covers 9 bases. Germline CDR1 ENHRY, CDR2 SYGVKD. The CDR3 runs to 13 residues. V dropped 5 bases and J dropped 6; count of bases not matched to a gene: 2. DNA of the CDR3: TGTGCCATCAGTACGGGACAGGGCAATGAGCAGTTCTTC. Protein product: CAISTGQGNEQFF.

CDR3: CSVSSYNEQFF. In nucleotides, the CDR3 is TGCAGTGTGAGCTCCTACAATGAGCAGTTCTTC. V and J are TRBV20-1 and TRBJ2-1; no definite D call. Germline loops: CDR1 DFQATT, CDR2 SNEGSKA (reference sequence). The CDR3 loop spans 11 amino acids. The V gene lost 7 bases and the J gene lost 0 bases, with 4 bases spanning the gap.

The V and J genes are TRBV28 and TRBJ1-2, with D perhaps TRBD1 (6 bases). Trimming removed 10 bases from V and 4 bases from J, with 13 bases in between. Germline V lookup: CDR1 MDHEN, CDR2 SYDVKM. This CDR3 contains 12 residues. CDR3 bases: TGTGCCAACGGAGGGGGGGCCTATGGCTACACCTTC. It translates to CANGGGAYGYTF.